This TCR beta chain was found in a study of vaccination effects on CD4 cells after COVID-19. This clone was counted a single time. Its antigen is as yet unknown. Sequencing was preceded by expansion of antigen-specific CD4+ T cells with viral peptide pools in the ViraFEST assay. With around ten days of culture completed, CD4+ T cells were isolated. Convalescent patients had PCR-confirmed SARS-CoV-2 infection between March and December 2020. The germline gives CDR1 MNHEY, CDR2 SMNVEV (reference sequence). The CDR3 contains 14 residues. V lost 4 bases and J 7 bases, leaving 16 bases between the germline ends. Whole-study findings and limits: Both infection-induced and vaccine-induced clones contracted markedly at late post-vaccination timepoints. For convalescents, most of the spike-reactive clones seen post-vaccine were new vaccine-induced clones.

Here immunoSEQ multiplex PCR was the method, and the copy in TCRdb shows in-frame clones only, minus some. The data contain around 53,000 clones, more than 75% of them seen just once; the ten biggest clones take up 5.5%. The sample was CD4+ T cells from PBMCs cultured with HIV peptides, taken before COVID-19 vaccination. Subset meaning: HIV-1 Nef peptide pool negative control/reference culture. The genes are TRBV27 and TRBJ1-2, with D perhaps TRBD1 (5 bases). The sequence came from a human donor who had a prior SARS-CoV-2 infection. The CDR3 loop reads CASSSNLQGRGYTF. The CDR3 bases are TGTGCCAGCAGTTCGAACCTTCAGGGACGTGGCTACACCTTC.